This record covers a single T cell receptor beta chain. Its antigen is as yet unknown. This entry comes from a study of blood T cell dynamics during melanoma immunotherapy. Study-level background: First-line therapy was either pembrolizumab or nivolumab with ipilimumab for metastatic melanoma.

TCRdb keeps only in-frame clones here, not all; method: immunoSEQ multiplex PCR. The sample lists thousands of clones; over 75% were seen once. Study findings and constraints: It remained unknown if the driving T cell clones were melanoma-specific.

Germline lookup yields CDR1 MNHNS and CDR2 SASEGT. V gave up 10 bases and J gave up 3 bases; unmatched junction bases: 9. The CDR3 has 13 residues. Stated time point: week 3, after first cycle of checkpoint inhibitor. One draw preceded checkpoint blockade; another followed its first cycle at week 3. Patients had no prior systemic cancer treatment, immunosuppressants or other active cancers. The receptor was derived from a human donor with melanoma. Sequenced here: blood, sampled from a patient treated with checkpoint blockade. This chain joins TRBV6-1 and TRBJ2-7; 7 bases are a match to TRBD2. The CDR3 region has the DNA TGTGCCACTCGGGAGGTGGCCCTCTACGAGCAGTACTTC. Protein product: CATREVALYEQYF.